The TCR beta chain described here comes from a study of blood T cells in healthy people across ages. Combining a sample-barcoded 5' primer with a J-beta primer mix, a second PCR ran for roughly 6 to 12 cycles. TCRdb called the 5' RACE reads again in MiXCR, with one record for every CDR3 protein. The sample includes around 800,000 distinct CDR3 sequences, about 48% of them seen just once. This clonotype has more than one count but fewer than ten. The V segment lost 10 bases and the J segment 4 bases; nucleotides outside the gene matches: 4. This CDR3 comprises 13 residues. The material sequenced was blood. The genes are TRBV12-3 or TRBV12-4 and TRBJ2-1; TRBD2 matches 10 bases. The origin of this receptor is an elderly man in good health. CDR3 sequence reads: CATGLAAYNEQFF. The CDR3 bases are TGTGCCACAGGACTAGCGGCATACAATGAGCAGTTCTTC.